The clone carrying this T cell receptor (beta chain) has only a few counts. Its antigen is not known. The CDR3 runs to 16 residues. CDR1 is DFQATT, CDR2 SNEGSKA, per germline (reference sequence). Trimming cost V 1 base and J 1 base, with 14 bases left between them. These data come from a study of CD8 T cells in ankylosing spondylitis. Points from the study as a whole: For ankylosing spondylitis blood, a TCR beta motif of seven to nine highly homologous variants appeared characteristic. Disease-linked clones were CD8+ and relatively rare in peripheral blood.

Making use of molecular barcodes, quantitative 5'-RACE generated TCR beta libraries. TCRdb ran MiXCR on the 5' RACE reads and lists one entry per CDR3 protein. The data show a few hundred thousand distinct CDR3 sequences, with more than 9.5% seen just once and about 6.5% held by the top ten. The chain uses TRBV20-1 and TRBJ2-1; tentatively, D is TRBD1 (5 bases). The receptor was derived from a male donor with ankylosing spondylitis. Specimen: blood, either unsorted or a sorted T cell fraction (not recorded which). The chain's CDR3 is CSARVRAGRSYNEQFF. CDR3 DNA sequence: TGCAGTGCTAGAGTCCGCGCAGGGCGTTCCTACAATGAGCAGTTCTTC.